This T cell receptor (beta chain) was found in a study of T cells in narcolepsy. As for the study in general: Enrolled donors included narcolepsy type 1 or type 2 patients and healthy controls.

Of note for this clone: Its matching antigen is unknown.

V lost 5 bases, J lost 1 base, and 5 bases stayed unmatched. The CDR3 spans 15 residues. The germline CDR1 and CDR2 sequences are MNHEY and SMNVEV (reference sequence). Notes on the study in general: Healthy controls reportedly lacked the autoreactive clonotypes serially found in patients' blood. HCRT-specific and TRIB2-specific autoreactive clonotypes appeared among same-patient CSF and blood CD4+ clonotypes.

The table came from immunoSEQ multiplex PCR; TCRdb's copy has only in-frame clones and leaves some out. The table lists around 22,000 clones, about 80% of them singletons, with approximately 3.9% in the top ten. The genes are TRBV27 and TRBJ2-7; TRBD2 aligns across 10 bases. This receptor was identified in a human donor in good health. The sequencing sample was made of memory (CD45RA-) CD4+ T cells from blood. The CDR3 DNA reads TGTGCCAGCAGTCGCGTAGCGGGGGGATCCTACGAGCAGTACTTC. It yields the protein CASSRVAGGSYEQYF.